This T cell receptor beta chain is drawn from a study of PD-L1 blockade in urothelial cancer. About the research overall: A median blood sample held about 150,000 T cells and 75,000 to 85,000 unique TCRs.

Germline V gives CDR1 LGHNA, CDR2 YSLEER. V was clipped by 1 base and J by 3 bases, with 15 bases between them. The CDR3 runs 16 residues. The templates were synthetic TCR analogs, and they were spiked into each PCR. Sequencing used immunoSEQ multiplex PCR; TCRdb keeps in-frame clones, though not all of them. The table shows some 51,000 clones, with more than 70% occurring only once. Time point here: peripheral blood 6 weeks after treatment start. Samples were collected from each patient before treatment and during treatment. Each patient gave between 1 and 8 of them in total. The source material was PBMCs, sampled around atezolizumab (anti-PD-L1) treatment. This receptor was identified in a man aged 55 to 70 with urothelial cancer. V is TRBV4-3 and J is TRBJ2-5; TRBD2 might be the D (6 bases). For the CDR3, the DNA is TGCGCCAGCAGCCAAGGGGGTAGCGGTGAGAAAGAGACCCAGTACTTC. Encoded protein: CASSQGGSGEKETQYF.